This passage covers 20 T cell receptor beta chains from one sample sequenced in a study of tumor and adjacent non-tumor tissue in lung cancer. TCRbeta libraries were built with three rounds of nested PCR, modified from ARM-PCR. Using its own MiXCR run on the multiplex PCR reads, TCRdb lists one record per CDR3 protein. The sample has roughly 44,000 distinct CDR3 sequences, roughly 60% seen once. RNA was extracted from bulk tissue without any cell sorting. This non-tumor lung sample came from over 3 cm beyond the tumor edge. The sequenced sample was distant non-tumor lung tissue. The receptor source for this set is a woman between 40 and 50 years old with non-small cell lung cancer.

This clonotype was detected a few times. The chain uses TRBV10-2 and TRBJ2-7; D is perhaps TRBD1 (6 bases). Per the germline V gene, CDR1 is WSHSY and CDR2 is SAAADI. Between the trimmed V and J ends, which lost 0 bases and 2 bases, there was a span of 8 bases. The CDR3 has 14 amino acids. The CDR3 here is CASSESNRAYEQYF. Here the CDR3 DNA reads TGCGCCAGCAGTGAGTCAAACAGGGCCTACGAGCAGTACTTC.

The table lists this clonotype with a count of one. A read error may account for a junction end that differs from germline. CDR3 sequence: CTSSSDGEKEKLFF. In DNA, the CDR3 is TGTACCAGCAGTTCGGACGGGGAGAAAGAAAAACTGTTTTTT. The rearrangement links TRBV12-3 or TRBV12-4 to TRBJ1-4; D call uncertain. This CDR3 has 14 residues.

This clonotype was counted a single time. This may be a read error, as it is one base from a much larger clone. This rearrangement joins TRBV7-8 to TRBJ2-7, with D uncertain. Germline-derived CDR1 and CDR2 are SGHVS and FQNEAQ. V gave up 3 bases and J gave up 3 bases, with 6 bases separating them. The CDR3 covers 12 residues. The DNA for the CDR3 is TGTGCCAGCAGCTTCAAGGACTACGAGCAGTACTTC. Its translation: CASSFKDYEQYF.

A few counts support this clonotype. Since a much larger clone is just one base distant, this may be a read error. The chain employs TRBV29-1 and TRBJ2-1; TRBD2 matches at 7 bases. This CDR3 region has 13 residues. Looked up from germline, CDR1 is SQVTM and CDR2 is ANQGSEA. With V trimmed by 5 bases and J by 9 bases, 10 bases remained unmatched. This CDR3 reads CSVKGGSIGEQFF. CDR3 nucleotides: TGCAGCGTTAAAGGCGGGAGCATCGGTGAGCAGTTCTTC.

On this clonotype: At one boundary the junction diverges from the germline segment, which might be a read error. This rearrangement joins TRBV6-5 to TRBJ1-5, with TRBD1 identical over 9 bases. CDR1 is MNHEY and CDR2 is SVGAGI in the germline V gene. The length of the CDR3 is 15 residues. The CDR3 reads CVSSYTTGGDQPQHF. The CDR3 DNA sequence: TGCGTCAGCAGTTACACGACAGGGGGGGATCAGCCCCAGCATTTT.

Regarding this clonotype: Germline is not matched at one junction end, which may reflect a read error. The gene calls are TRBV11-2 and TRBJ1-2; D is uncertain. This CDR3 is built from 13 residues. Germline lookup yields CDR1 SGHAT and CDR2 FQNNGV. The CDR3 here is CTSSLGSHYGYTF. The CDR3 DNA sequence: TGTACCAGCAGCTTAGGGTCCCACTATGGCTACACCTTT.

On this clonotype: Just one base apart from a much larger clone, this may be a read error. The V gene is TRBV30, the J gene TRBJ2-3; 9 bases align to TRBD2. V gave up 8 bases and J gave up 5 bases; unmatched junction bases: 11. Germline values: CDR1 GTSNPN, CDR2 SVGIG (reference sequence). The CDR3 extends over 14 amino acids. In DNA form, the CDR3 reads TGTGCCATGAAGGCGGGAGGGCCGGTAGATACGCAGTATTTT. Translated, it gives CAMKAGGPVDTQYF. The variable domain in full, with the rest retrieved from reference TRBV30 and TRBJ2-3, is SQTIHQWPATLVQPVGSPLSLECTVEGTSNPNLYWYRQAAGRGLQLLFYSVGIGQISSEVPQNLSASRPQDRQFILSSKKLLLSDSGFYLCAMKAGGPVDTQYFGPGTRLTVL.

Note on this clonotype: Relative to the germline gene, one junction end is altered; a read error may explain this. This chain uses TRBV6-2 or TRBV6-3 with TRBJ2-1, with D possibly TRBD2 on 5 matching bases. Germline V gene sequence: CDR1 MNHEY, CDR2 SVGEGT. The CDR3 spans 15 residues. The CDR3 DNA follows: TGTGACACCACCGGCGTTGGGAGCTCCTACAATGAACAGTTCTTC. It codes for CDTTGVGSSYNEQFF.

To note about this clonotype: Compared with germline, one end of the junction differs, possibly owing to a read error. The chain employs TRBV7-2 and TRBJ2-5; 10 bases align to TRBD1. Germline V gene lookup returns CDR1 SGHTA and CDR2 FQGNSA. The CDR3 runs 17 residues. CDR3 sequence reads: CASGPQLTGGRQETQHF. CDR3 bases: TGTGCCAGCGGCCCACAACTGACAGGGGGCCGCCAAGAGACCCAGCACTTC.

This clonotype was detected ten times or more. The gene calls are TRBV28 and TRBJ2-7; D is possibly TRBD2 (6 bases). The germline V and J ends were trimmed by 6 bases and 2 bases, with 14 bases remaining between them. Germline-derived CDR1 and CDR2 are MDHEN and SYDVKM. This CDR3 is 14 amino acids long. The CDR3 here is CASSPGTETYEQYF. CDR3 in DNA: TGTGCCAGCAGCCCGGGGACTGAAACCTACGAGCAGTACTTC.

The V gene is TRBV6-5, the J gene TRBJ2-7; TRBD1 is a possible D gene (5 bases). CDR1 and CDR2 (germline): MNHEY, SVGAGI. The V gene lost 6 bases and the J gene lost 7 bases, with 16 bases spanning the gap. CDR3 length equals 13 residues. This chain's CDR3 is CASRVEQAGEQYF. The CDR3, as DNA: TGTGCCAGCAGAGTAGAACAGGCAGGGGAGCAGTACTTC.

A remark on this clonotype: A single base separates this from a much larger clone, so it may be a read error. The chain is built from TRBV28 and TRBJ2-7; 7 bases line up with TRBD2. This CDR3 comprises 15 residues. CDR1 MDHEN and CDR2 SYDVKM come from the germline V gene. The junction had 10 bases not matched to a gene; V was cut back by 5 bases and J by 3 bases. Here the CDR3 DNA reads TGTGCCAGCAGTCCCGTGGGGGGGGTCATCTACGAGCAGTACTTC. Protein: CASSPVGGVIYEQYF.

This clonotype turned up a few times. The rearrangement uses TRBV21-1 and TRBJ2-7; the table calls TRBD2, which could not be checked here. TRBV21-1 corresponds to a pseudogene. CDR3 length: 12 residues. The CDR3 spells CASSKWSPEQYF. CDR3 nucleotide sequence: TGTGCCAGCAGCAAGTGGAGTCCCGAGCAGTACTTC.

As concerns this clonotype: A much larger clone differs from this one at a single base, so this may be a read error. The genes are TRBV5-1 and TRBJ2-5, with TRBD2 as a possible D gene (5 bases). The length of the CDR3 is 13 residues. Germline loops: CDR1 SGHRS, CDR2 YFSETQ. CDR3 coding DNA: TGCGCCAGCAGCTCCTACCTAAGGGAGACCCATTACTTC. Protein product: CASSSYLRETHYF.

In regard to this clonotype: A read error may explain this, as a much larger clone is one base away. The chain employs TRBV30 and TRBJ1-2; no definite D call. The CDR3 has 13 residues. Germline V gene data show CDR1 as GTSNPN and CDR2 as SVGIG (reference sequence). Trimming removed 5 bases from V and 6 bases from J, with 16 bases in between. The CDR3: CAWGRRGAHGYTF. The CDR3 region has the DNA TGTGCCTGGGGGCGACGAGGCGCTCATGGCTACACCTTC.

This CDR3 is CASSRASGGVETQYF. The CDR3 DNA sequence: TGCGCCAGCAGTCGTGCTAGCGGAGGGGTGGAGACCCAGTACTTC. This chain uses TRBV5-1 with TRBJ2-5; 7 bases are shared with TRBD2. The CDR3 has 15 amino acids. V trimming: 5 bases; J trimming: 5 bases; junction bases outside the gene matches: 12. Germline assignment: CDR1 SGHRS and CDR2 YFSETQ.

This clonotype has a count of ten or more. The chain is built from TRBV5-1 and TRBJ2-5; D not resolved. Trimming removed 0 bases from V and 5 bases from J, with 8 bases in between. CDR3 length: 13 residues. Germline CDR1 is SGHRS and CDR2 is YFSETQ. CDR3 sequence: CASSLAMGETQYF. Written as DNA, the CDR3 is TGCGCCAGCAGCTTGGCCATGGGGGAGACCCAGTACTTC.

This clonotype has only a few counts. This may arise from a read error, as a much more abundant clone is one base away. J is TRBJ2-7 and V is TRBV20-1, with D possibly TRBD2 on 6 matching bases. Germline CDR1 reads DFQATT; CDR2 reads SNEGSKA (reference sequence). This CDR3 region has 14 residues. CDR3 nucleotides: TGCAATGCTAGTGTCCCTAGCGTAACCTACGAGCAGTACTTC. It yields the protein CNASVPSVTYEQYF.

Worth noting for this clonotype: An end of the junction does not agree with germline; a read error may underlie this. The CDR3 nucleotides are TGCAGTGCTAGTCCCGGGACAGGGCGGGGGTCTAACTATTGCTACACCTTC. The encoded protein is CSASPGTGRGSNYCYTF. This sequence joins TRBV20-1 and TRBJ1-2; the match to TRBD1 covers 9 bases. This CDR3 is 17 amino acids long. Per the germline V gene, CDR1 is DFQATT and CDR2 is SNEGSKA (reference sequence).

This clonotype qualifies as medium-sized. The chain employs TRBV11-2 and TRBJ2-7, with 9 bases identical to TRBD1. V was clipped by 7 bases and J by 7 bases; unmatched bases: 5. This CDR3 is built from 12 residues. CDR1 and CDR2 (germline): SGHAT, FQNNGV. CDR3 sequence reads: CASTGQGWEQYF. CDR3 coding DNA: TGTGCCAGCACCGGACAGGGGTGGGAGCAGTACTTC.